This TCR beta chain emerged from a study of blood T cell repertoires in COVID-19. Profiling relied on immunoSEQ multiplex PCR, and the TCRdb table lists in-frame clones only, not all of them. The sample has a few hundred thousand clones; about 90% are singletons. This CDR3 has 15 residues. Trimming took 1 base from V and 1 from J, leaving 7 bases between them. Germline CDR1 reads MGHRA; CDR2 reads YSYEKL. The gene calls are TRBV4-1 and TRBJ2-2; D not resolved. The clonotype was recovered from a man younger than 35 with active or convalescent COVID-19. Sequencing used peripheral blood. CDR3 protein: CASSQVNRNTGELFF. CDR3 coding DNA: TGCGCCAGCAGCCAAGTTAACAGGAACACCGGGGAGCTGTTTTTT.